These 32 T cell receptor beta chains were sequenced from one sample in a study of blood T cell repertoires in COVID-19. Sequencing was performed with immunoSEQ multiplex PCR; in TCRdb, only in-frame clones are kept and a portion is missing. The sample consists of some 87,000 clones, around 80% of them appearing once. The specimen sequenced was peripheral blood. These TCRs come from an elderly man with active or convalescent COVID-19.

This clone was observed once. The chain carries TRBV5-5 and TRBJ2-7; 10 bases fit TRBD2. Germline CDR1 reads SGHKS; CDR2 reads YYEKEE (reference sequence). Germline trimming cut 2 bases from V and 4 bases from J; bases unmatched to any gene: 3. The CDR3 has 14 residues. DNA for the CDR3: TGTGCCAGCAGCTTTCTAGCGGGAGAGTACGAGCAGTACTTC. Translating it yields CASSFLAGEYEQYF.

Comment on this clone: The identical CDR3 is also encoded by other nucleotide sequences in the sample. The chain couples TRBV14 to TRBJ1-6; TRBD1 aligns across 7 bases. CDR1 and CDR2 from the germline V gene are SGHDN and FVKESK. This CDR3 contains 15 residues. V lost 0 bases to trimming and J lost 9 bases; unmatched junction nucleotides: 5. CDR3 amino acids: CASSQEGQGGSPLHF. The DNA for the CDR3 is TGTGCCAGCAGCCAAGAAGGGCAGGGGGGTTCACCCCTCCACTTT.

V usage is TRBV28 and J usage is TRBJ1-3; TRBD1 agrees at 9 bases. The junction had 2 bases not matched to a gene; V was cut back by 3 bases and J by 2 bases. Germline V lookup: CDR1 MDHEN, CDR2 SYDVKM. The CDR3 extends over 15 amino acids. The CDR3 loop is CASSFRQGAGNTIYF. CDR3 in DNA: TGTGCCAGCAGTTTCCGACAGGGGGCTGGAAACACCATATATTTT.

The chain joins TRBV7-2 to TRBJ2-4, with 12 bases fitting TRBD2. The CDR3 runs to 16 residues. Per the germline V gene, CDR1 is SGHTA and CDR2 is FQGNSA. The J segment lost 2 bases and the V segment lost 5 bases, leaving 4 bases of the junction unmatched. In DNA form, the CDR3 reads TGTGCCAGCAGCCCGACTAGCGGGAGTCCCAAAAACATTCAGTACTTC. It is translated as CASSPTSGSPKNIQYF.

The chain combines TRBV19 with TRBJ1-1; a weak D match, TRBD1 (5 bases). Germline V gives CDR1 LNHDA, CDR2 SQIVND (reference sequence). The germline V and J ends were trimmed by 4 bases and 11 bases, with 17 bases remaining between them. The CDR3 has 13 amino acids. The DNA for the CDR3 is TGTGCCAGTAGTAAGTTCCAGGGCGGGGAGGCTTTCTTT. Amino acid sequence: CASSKFQGGEAFF.

This chain uses TRBV28 with TRBJ2-1, with TRBD2 identical over 14 bases. After removal of 4 bases from V and 8 bases from J, the junction contained 4 bases not matched to a gene. There are 15 residues in the CDR3. Germline loops: CDR1 MDHEN, CDR2 SYDVKM. The CDR3 sequence: CASSWGLAGVYEQFF. The CDR3 DNA sequence: TGTGCCAGCAGTTGGGGACTAGCGGGAGTCTATGAGCAGTTCTTC.

J is TRBJ2-7 and V is TRBV5-4, with TRBD1 matching over 11 bases. Germline V gives CDR1 SGHNT, CDR2 YYREEE (reference sequence). After removal of 0 bases from V and 6 bases from J, the junction contained 5 bases not matched to a gene. CDR3 length equals 15 residues. The CDR3 here is CASSLEGQGEIEQYF. CDR3 bases: TGTGCCAGCAGCTTGGAGGGACAGGGGGAGATCGAGCAGTACTTC.

The chain recombines TRBV2 with TRBJ2-7, with 7 bases aligning to TRBD1. The CDR3 is 15 residues long. J lost 6 bases, V lost 0 bases, and 8 bases had no gene match. Germline values: CDR1 SNHLY, CDR2 FYNNEI. In DNA form, the CDR3 reads TGTGCCAGCAGTGAAGCACTAGGGACAGCGCCCGAGCAGTACTTC. It encodes CASSEALGTAPEQYF. The full variable domain, its missing parts supplied by reference TRBV2 and TRBJ2-7, is EPEVTQTPSHQVTQMGQEVILRCVPISNHLYFYWYRQILGQKVEFLVSFYNNEISEKSEIFDDQFSVERPDGSNFTLKIRSTKLEDSAMYFCASSEALGTAPEQYFGPGTRLTVT.

The count of this clone is one. The rearrangement links TRBV16 to TRBJ2-7; 8 bases align to TRBD1. The CDR3 totals 14 residues. CDR1 is KGHSY, CDR2 FQNENV, per germline. Trimming cost V 2 bases and J 7 bases; bases outside gene matches: 7. The CDR3 region is CASSQPGQGREQYF. Written as DNA, the CDR3 is TGTGCCAGCAGCCAACCCGGACAGGGTAGAGAGCAGTACTTC.

This clone was found once. The rearrangement uses TRBV27 and TRBJ2-7, with TRBD1 as a possible D gene (7 bases). The germline V gene encodes CDR1 MNHEY and CDR2 SMNVEV (reference sequence). The CDR3 contains 16 residues. Trimming took off 6 bases at V and 1 base at J, with 19 bases between the two ends. CDR3 nucleotides: TGTGCCAGCAGGCAACGCAGGGGGGCCCTATCCTACGAGCAGTACTTC. It encodes CASRQRRGALSYEQYF.

V usage is TRBV3-1 (or the pseudogene TRBV3-2) and J usage is TRBJ2-7; 10 nucleotides line up with TRBD2. V was clipped by 6 bases and J by 7 bases; unmatched bases: 9. Germline assignment: CDR1 LGHDT and CDR2 YNNKEL (reference sequence). The CDR3 spans 14 residues. CDR3 DNA: TGTGCCAGCAGTCTCCCGGGACTAGCGCGGGAGCAGTACTTC. It translates to CASSLPGLAREQYF.

The count of this clone is one. The chain recombines TRBV7-9 with TRBJ1-2; 11 nucleotides agree with TRBD1. This CDR3 is 15 amino acids long. Unmatched junction bases numbered 5, after V lost 6 bases and J lost 2 bases. The V gene's germline CDR1 is SEHNR and CDR2 FQNEAQ (reference sequence). This CDR3 reads CASSSGTGGNYGYTF. Here the CDR3 DNA reads TGTGCCAGCAGTTCCGGGACAGGGGGGAACTATGGCTACACCTTC.

The chain joins TRBV7-6 to TRBJ1-1, with 8 nucleotides matching TRBD1. Germline CDR1 is SGHVS and CDR2 is FNYEAQ. The length of the CDR3 is 14 residues. The V segment lost 5 bases and the J segment 5 bases; nucleotides outside the gene matches: 7. Here the CDR3 DNA reads TGTGCCAGCAGCCCGGACAGGGCGAGAACTGAAGCTTTCTTT. Residues: CASSPDRARTEAFF.

This clone has a handful of counts. This rearrangement joins TRBV15 to TRBJ2-2; D is unclear. This CDR3 has 14 residues. Per germline, CDR1 LNHNV and CDR2 YYDKDF (reference sequence). Trimming left V 1 base short and J 3 bases short, with 6 bases between. CDR3 residues: CATSRAGYTGELFF. CDR3 sequence (DNA): TGTGCCACCAGCAGAGCAGGTTACACCGGGGAGCTGTTTTTT.

The V gene is TRBV19, the J gene TRBJ1-1; a weak D match, TRBD1 (5 bases). Trimming cost V 4 bases and J 0 bases, with 18 bases left between them. The CDR3 spans 17 residues. Germline V gene lookup returns CDR1 LNHDA and CDR2 SQIVND (reference sequence). The CDR3 sequence: CASSSSGGSSLNTEAFF. The CDR3, as DNA: TGTGCCAGTAGTAGTTCCGGGGGATCCTCCCTGAACACTGAAGCTTTCTTT.

V gene TRBV7-9 combines with J gene TRBJ2-5; 7 nucleotides agree with TRBD1. This CDR3 comprises 16 residues. J was trimmed by 2 bases and V by 0 bases; bases with no gene match: 6. Germline V gene data show CDR1 as SEHNR and CDR2 as FQNEAQ (reference sequence). The CDR3 DNA reads TGTGCCAGCAGCTTAGCGGGGACAGCACTTCAAGAGACCCAGTACTTC. Amino acid sequence: CASSLAGTALQETQYF.

In this sample, this clone turned up once. The chain has TRBV19 and TRBJ1-4; tentative D call: TRBD1 (6 bases). Trimming removed 5 bases from V and 3 bases from J, with 13 bases in between. In germline, CDR1 is LNHDA, CDR2 SQIVND (reference sequence). CDR3 size: 15 residues. CDR3: CASSVGAGPNEKLFF. CDR3 nucleotide sequence: TGTGCCAGTAGTGTGGGGGCAGGCCCTAATGAAAAACTGTTTTTT.

The J gene is TRBJ1-1, the V gene TRBV12-3 or TRBV12-4; the D is unclear. Trimming took off 5 bases at V and 4 bases at J, with 11 bases between the two ends. CDR3 length: 13 residues. The CDR3 region is CASSKLTGTEAFF. DNA of the CDR3: TGTGCCAGCAGTAAACTCACTGGCACTGAAGCTTTCTTT.

The rearrangement uses TRBV30 and TRBJ2-2; D not certain. There are 12 residues in the CDR3. Trimming removed 2 bases at V and 7 bases at J, with 8 bases between. CDR1 is GTSNPN, CDR2 SVGIG, per germline (reference sequence). The CDR3, as DNA: TGTGCCTGGAGTCTAGTCCACGGGGAGCTGTTTTTT. This gives the protein CAWSLVHGELFF.

The V gene is TRBV7-2, the J gene TRBJ1-5; no clear D. The CDR3 runs to 15 residues. Germline CDR1 reads SGHTA; CDR2 reads FQGNSA. V dropped 4 bases and J dropped 5 bases, with 15 bases sitting between them. The CDR3 DNA is TGTGCCAGCAGCTCAAACCCTCCGGGGTATCAGCCCCAGCATTTT. It encodes CASSSNPPGYQPQHF.

This clone was observed a single time. The chain joins TRBV19 to TRBJ1-2, with 7 bases lining up with TRBD1. The V and J ends lost 5 bases and 4 bases, in that order; junction bases with no gene match: 4. The germline gives CDR1 LNHDA, CDR2 SQIVND (reference sequence). The CDR3 totals 13 residues. CDR3 sequence (DNA): TGTGCCAGTAGTGCGGGACAGCGCTATGGCTACACCTTC. Translation gives CASSAGQRYGYTF. Complete variable domain (other parts from reference TRBV19 and TRBJ1-2): DGGITQSPKYLFRKEGQNVTLSCEQNLNHDAMYWYRQDPGQGLRLIYYSQIVNDFQKGDIAEGYSVSREKKESFPLTVTSAQKNPTAFYLCASSAGQRYGYTFGSGTRLTVV.

This clone occurred a few times. The chain combines TRBV7-8 with TRBJ2-7; D is unresolved. V was cut by 5 bases and J by 2 bases, with 13 bases left in between. Germline V gives CDR1 SGHVS, CDR2 FQNEAQ. There are 14 residues in the CDR3. DNA of the CDR3: TGTGCCAGCAGCCCTTTTCCTGGGCCCTACGAGCAGTACTTC. Translation gives CASSPFPGPYEQYF.

This chain joins TRBV11-2 and TRBJ1-3; maybe TRBD1 (5 bases). Trimming removed 3 bases from V and 0 bases from J, with 12 bases in between. Per the germline V gene, CDR1 is SGHAT and CDR2 is FQNNGV. The CDR3 sequence is 16 residues long. The chain's CDR3 is CASSLISQGSGNTIYF. In DNA form, the CDR3 reads TGTGCCAGCAGCTTGATATCGCAGGGCTCTGGAAACACCATATATTTT.

The chain links TRBV5-4 to TRBJ2-3, with 8 bases aligning to TRBD2. The CDR3 runs to 14 residues. Germline values: CDR1 SGHNT, CDR2 YYREEE (reference sequence). V shed 4 bases, J shed 2 bases, and the junction held 3 bases outside the gene matches. Written as DNA, the CDR3 is TGTGCCAGCAGCCCTAGCGGGTTCACAGATACGCAGTATTTT. Translation: CASSPSGFTDTQYF.

Only a few counts were recorded for this clone. V is TRBV28 and J is TRBJ1-4; unclear D gene. In germline, CDR1 is MDHEN, CDR2 SYDVKM. V lost 3 bases, J lost 0 bases, and 8 bases lay in between. This CDR3 has 15 amino acids. This chain's CDR3 is CASSFWGATNEKLFF. CDR3 coding DNA: TGTGCCAGCAGTTTCTGGGGAGCAACTAATGAAAAACTGTTTTTT.

The chain has TRBV19 and TRBJ1-1; D possibly corresponds to TRBD1 (5 bases). The germline CDR1 and CDR2 sequences are LNHDA and SQIVND (reference sequence). V gave up 5 bases and J gave up 6 bases, with 13 bases separating them. This CDR3 has 13 amino acids. The CDR3 here is CASSHPQGPEAFF. The CDR3 nucleotides are TGTGCCAGTAGTCACCCCCAGGGTCCTGAAGCTTTCTTT.

The chain uses TRBV6-6 and TRBJ1-6; D call uncertain. V dropped 0 bases and J dropped 7 bases, with 13 bases sitting between them. CDR1 MNHNY and CDR2 SVGAGI come from the germline V gene (reference sequence). The CDR3 has 16 residues. The CDR3 protein is CASSYSNTWANSPLHF. The CDR3 bases are TGTGCCAGCAGTTACTCCAACACCTGGGCCAATTCACCCCTCCACTTT.

The chain recombines TRBV3-1 (or the pseudogene TRBV3-2) with TRBJ2-7, with TRBD1 as a possible D gene (5 bases). CDR1 and CDR2 (germline): LGHDT, YNNKEL (reference sequence). V lost 3 bases to trimming and J lost 2 bases, with 11 bases between them. The CDR3 totals 14 residues. CDR3 DNA sequence: TGTGCCAGCAGCCATAATCCGGACACCTACGAGCAGTACTTC. Translated: CASSHNPDTYEQYF.

V gene TRBV12-3 or TRBV12-4 combines with J gene TRBJ1-6; the D is unclear. V lost 7 bases to trimming and J lost 7 bases, with 11 bases between them. This CDR3 has 13 amino acids. The DNA of the CDR3 is TGTGCCAGCAACGGAATGAGGAATTCACCCCTCCACTTT. Translation: CASNGMRNSPLHF.

V is TRBV19 and J is TRBJ2-1, with 9 positions matching TRBD1. V dropped 4 bases and J dropped 5; count of bases not matched to a gene: 0. The V gene's germline CDR1 is LNHDA and CDR2 SQIVND (reference sequence). There are 13 residues in the CDR3. This CDR3 is CASSRTGDNEQFF. In DNA form, the CDR3 reads TGTGCCAGTAGTAGGACAGGGGACAATGAGCAGTTCTTC. The full variable domain, rest sourced from reference TRBV19 and TRBJ2-1, is DGGITQSPKYLFRKEGQNVTLSCEQNLNHDAMYWYRQDPGQGLRLIYYSQIVNDFQKGDIAEGYSVSREKKESFPLTVTSAQKNPTAFYLCASSRTGDNEQFFGPGTRLTVL.

The chain uses TRBV20-1 and TRBJ2-1; D unclear. This CDR3 comprises 13 residues. The V gene lost 3 bases and the J gene lost 3 bases, with 9 bases spanning the gap. Germline CDR1 is DFQATT and CDR2 is SNEGSKA (reference sequence). The CDR3 sequence is CSASGLDYNEQFF. The CDR3 DNA reads TGCAGTGCTAGTGGGTTAGACTACAATGAGCAGTTCTTC.

This clone appeared once. V usage is TRBV11-1 and J usage is TRBJ2-2; TRBD2 aligns across 9 bases. J lost 3 bases, V lost 2 bases, and 4 bases had no gene match. CDR3 length equals 16 residues. Looked up from germline, CDR1 is SGHAT and CDR2 is FQDESV (reference sequence). This CDR3 is CASSLRTSDYTGELFF. CDR3 nucleotide sequence: TGTGCCAGCAGCTTACGGACTAGCGACTACACCGGGGAGCTGTTTTTT.